The sample holds one count of the clone carrying this TCR beta chain. The data derive from a study of blood T cell repertoires in COVID-19. As for the study in general: From the United States, Italy and Spain came samples of acute and convalescent COVID-19. In each case, the material was cDNA or gDNA derived from T cells, B-cell-depleted T cells, or PBMCs.

The CDR3 has 15 residues. Germline CDR1 and CDR2: MNHEY and SVGEGT. The germline V and J ends were trimmed by 2 bases and 0 bases, with 8 bases remaining between them. In the original analysis: Amplification of reference gene primers was used by the study to estimate nucleated cell counts. Produced via immunoSEQ multiplex PCR; TCRdb's table is partial and in-frame only. V, J and clone size derive from that table, while D and trimming were established from the DNA sequence. The sample comprises 380,000 or so clones, around 89% of which are singletons, and 1.2% rests with the top ten. Sequencing was performed on peripheral blood. This TCR derives from a man aged 40-49 years with acute or convalescent COVID-19. V usage is TRBV6-2 or TRBV6-3 and J usage is TRBJ2-1, with no clear D. The CDR3 spells CASSYGPSSYNEQFF. CDR3 in DNA: TGTGCCAGCAGTTACGGGCCGAGCTCCTACAATGAGCAGTTCTTC.